This T cell receptor beta chain was profiled in a study of glioma-infiltrating T cells. This clonotype was seen repeatedly, ten times or more. Its target is not known. V was clipped by 5 bases and J by 0 bases, with 14 bases between them. The CDR3 sequence is 17 residues long. The germline gives CDR1 MNHNS, CDR2 SASEGT. The study, taken as a whole, reports: Above-expected tissue-blood divergence occurred in all gliomas, most in low-grade ones.

Amplification of TCR alpha and beta CDR3 regions from RNA used iRepertoire nested multiplex PCR. Input was 100-400 ng of tissue mRNA or PBMC total RNA. TCRdb reprocessed the multiplex PCR reads via MiXCR and lists one record per CDR3 protein. The sample consists of about 130,000 distinct CDR3 sequences, around 23% of them appearing once. This clonotype was sampled from a human donor with low-grade glioma or glioblastoma, undergoing nonglioma brain surgery, or in good health (not recorded which). The rearrangement links TRBV6-1 to TRBJ2-6; TRBD1 might be the D (5 bases). The sequenced material came from glioma tissue, nonneoplastic brain tissue, or PBMCs (not recorded which). CDR3 protein: CASSYQGPYSGANVLTF. CDR3 in DNA: TGTGCCAGCAGTTATCAGGGTCCGTACTCTGGGGCCAACGTCCTGACTTTC.